This TCR beta chain emerged from a study of a mutant IDH1 vaccine in newly diagnosed glioma. Profiled with immunoSEQ multiplex PCR; TCRdb holds only in-frame clones, not every one. The table records 50,000 to 65,000 clones, around 80% of them present only once. Time point in this sample: baseline, week 1 (first vaccination visit). Sample treatment: pre-vaccination baseline after standard-of-care therapy. In every donor, the tumor was a new WHO grade 3 or 4 IDH1-mutant, ATRX-lost astrocytoma. Study-wide points: Changes in the top peripheral T cell clonotypes seemingly had no bearing on pseudoprogression.

The CDR3 has 17 residues. V was trimmed by 1 base and J by 2 bases, leaving 17 bases between them. Germline CDR1 and CDR2: SEHNR and FQNEAQ (reference sequence). A few counts support this clone. What it binds is unknown. Sequences were derived from PBMCs, sampled from a glioma patient treated with radiotherapy, temozolomide or both. This sequence was found in a man in his late teens or twenties with glioma. The chain couples TRBV7-9 to TRBJ1-1; D is unresolved. In DNA, the CDR3 is TGTGCCAGCAGCTTAGAGATATTGACCGAAGCTAACACTGAAGCTTTCTTT. Protein sequence: CASSLEILTEANTEAFF.